This T cell receptor (beta chain) is from a study of Ad26.COV2.S vaccination and SARS-CoV-2 variants. Trimming removed 4 bases from V and 0 bases from J, with 7 bases in between. CDR1 MNHEY and CDR2 SMNVEV come from the germline V gene (reference sequence). This CDR3 comprises 15 residues. The table came from immunoSEQ multiplex PCR; TCRdb's copy has only in-frame clones and leaves some out. Of over 130,000 clones listed, 80% to 90% are singletons. This receptor was obtained from a human donor who had recovered from COVID-19. V is TRBV27 and J is TRBJ2-6; D remains unclear. The sequencing used peripheral blood, collected after recovery from COVID-19. The CDR3 bases are TGTGCCAGCAGTTCCGTTAACTCTGGGGCCAACGTCCTGACTTTC. Its protein product is CASSSVNSGANVLTF.